What follows is one TCR beta chain and its context. Its antigen remains unidentified. The data belong to a study of cytomegalovirus exposure and HLA in healthy donors. Study details: Earlier, 150 million to 200 million T cells were analyzed, and more than 100 million unique TCR beta sequences were found among them.

General study results and limits: TCR beta chain V- and J-gene trimming was linked, in a later analysis, to a missense variant in DCLRE1C. In a later analysis, at a false discovery rate of 0.05, 16,951 TCR beta sequences were associated with HLA alleles.

Germline V CDR1 and CDR2: LGHNA, YSLEER. CDR3 size: 20 residues. V lost 1 base and J lost 4; bases outside the gene matches: 14. Both 60 Vbeta primers and 13 Jbeta primers went into the PCR. TCRdb's table, derived via immunoSEQ multiplex PCR, lists solely in-frame clones and lacks some. Seen here are 90,000 to 110,000 clones, roughly 13% observed once, and the top ten hold about 16%. Sequenced sample: PBMCs. V usage is TRBV4-3 and J usage is TRBJ2-3; 13 bases line up with TRBD2. The TCR was taken from a man aged 35 to 55 in good health and CMV-seropositive. Here the CDR3 reads CASSQVWEGGLAGEPDTQYF. Written as DNA, the CDR3 is TGCGCCAGCAGCCAAGTATGGGAGGGTGGACTAGCGGGAGAGCCAGATACGCAGTATTTT.